This entry lists 15 T cell receptor beta chains sequenced from one sample in a study of radiotherapy plus CTLA-4 blockade in lung cancer. The method was immunoSEQ multiplex PCR; TCRdb's version includes in-frame clones alone and lacks a portion of them. Of tens of thousands of clones in the sample, approximately 70% are singletons; the top ten hold roughly 3.5%. The source was peripheral blood, collected from a patient treated with radiotherapy plus ipilimumab. The receptors were gathered from a human donor with non-small cell lung cancer who had a complete response to radiotherapy plus ipilimumab.

This clone was picked up a small number of times. The V call is TRBV14, the J call TRBJ1-1; perhaps TRBD1 as D (6 bases). V lost 8 bases and J lost 4, with 11 bases in between. The CDR3 has 12 amino acids. The germline gives CDR1 SGHDN, CDR2 FVKESK. CDR3: CASGTGSTEAFF. CDR3 in DNA: TGTGCCAGCGGAACAGGGTCCACTGAAGCTTTCTTT.

The chain employs TRBV30 and TRBJ2-7; TRBD1 matches at 10 bases. CDR3 length equals 16 residues. CDR1 and CDR2 (germline): GTSNPN, SVGIG (reference sequence). V shed 2 bases and J 3 bases; nucleotides not matched to a gene: 10. The CDR3 loop is CAWSRDNRDRGYEQYF. CDR3 nucleotides: TGTGCCTGGAGTAGAGATAACCGGGACAGGGGCTACGAGCAGTACTTC.

This chain connects TRBV25-1 to TRBJ1-2; TRBD1 agrees at 8 bases. The germline V gene has CDR1 MGHDK and CDR2 SYGVNS. This CDR3 spans 14 amino acids. V trimming: 3 bases; J trimming: 4 bases; junction bases outside the gene matches: 4. CDR3 sequence reads: CASSDSDRAYGYTF. In nucleotides, the CDR3 is TGTGCCAGCAGTGACTCGGACAGGGCCTATGGCTACACCTTC.

The chain links TRBV28 to TRBJ1-3; unclear D gene. The CDR3 is 15 amino acids. Trimming cost V 6 bases and J 5 bases, with 17 bases left between them. From germline, CDR1 is MDHEN and CDR2 SYDVKM. The CDR3 DNA is TGTGCCAGCAGCGGCTCGGGGATTATTCGAAACACCATATATTTT. As protein: CASSGSGIIRNTIYF.

This clone showed up just a few times. This rearrangement joins TRBV6-6 to TRBJ1-1, with TRBD1 identical over 9 bases. Germline values: CDR1 MNHNY, CDR2 SVGAGI (reference sequence). CDR3 length: 13 amino acids. J lost 7 bases, V lost 4 bases, and 4 bases had no gene match. This CDR3 reads CASSLGQGNEAFF. The CDR3 nucleotides read TGTGCCAGCAGTTTGGGACAGGGAAATGAAGCTTTCTTT.

This clone was observed a single time. The gene calls are TRBV19 and TRBJ2-1; D is unresolved. The germline V gene has CDR1 LNHDA and CDR2 SQIVND (reference sequence). Trimming pared 6 bases from V and 0 bases from J, leaving 18 bases between. This CDR3 spans 17 amino acids. Here the CDR3 reads CASSDLVSGSSYNEQFF. CDR3 coding DNA: TGTGCCAGTAGCGACCTAGTGTCCGGGTCCTCCTACAATGAGCAGTTCTTC.

V usage is TRBV5-1 and J usage is TRBJ1-2; no clear D. The germline CDR1 and CDR2 sequences are SGHRS and YFSETQ. The V gene lost 5 bases and the J gene lost 2 bases, with 19 bases spanning the gap. The CDR3 is made up of 16 amino acids. The CDR3 sequence: CASSPTYGTENYGYTF. CDR3 nucleotides: TGCGCCAGCAGTCCAACCTATGGAACAGAAAACTATGGCTACACCTTC.

This chain uses TRBV2 with TRBJ1-1; unclear D gene. The CDR3 contains 15 residues. Germline V gives CDR1 SNHLY, CDR2 FYNNEI. V gave up 2 bases and J gave up 5 bases, with 15 bases separating them. CDR3 in DNA: TGTGCCAGCAGTGAACCCCTGACTTGGAGGACTGAAGCTTTCTTT. It yields the protein CASSEPLTWRTEAFF.

The V gene is TRBV18, the J gene TRBJ1-4, with a tentative D call TRBD1 (5 bases). Germline V lookup: CDR1 KGHSH, CDR2 LQKENI. The CDR3 sequence is 16 residues long. V shed 0 bases and J shed 6 bases, with 14 bases lying between them. The CDR3 is CASSPPSGPKHEKLFF. For the CDR3, the DNA is TGTGCCAGCTCACCACCGTCAGGGCCGAAGCATGAAAAACTGTTTTTT.

This chain connects TRBV4-3 to TRBJ2-1; 8 positions match TRBD2. The V segment lost 0 bases and the J segment 7 bases; nucleotides outside the gene matches: 5. CDR1 is LGHNA, CDR2 YSLEER, per germline. The CDR3 is 15 residues long. The CDR3 region is CASSQDQRGRNEQFF. In DNA, the CDR3 is TGCGCCAGCAGCCAAGATCAGCGGGGGAGGAATGAGCAGTTCTTC.

This clone was seen only once. The rearrangement joins TRBV15 to TRBJ1-2, with D possibly matching TRBD1 (5 bases). The germline V gene has CDR1 LNHNV and CDR2 YYDKDF (reference sequence). Trimming pared 1 base from V and 8 bases from J, leaving 17 bases between. The CDR3 has 15 residues. The CDR3 loop reads CATSRGPSSGDGYTF. CDR3 nucleotide sequence: TGTGCCACCAGCAGAGGTCCATCTTCGGGGGACGGCTACACCTTC. Drawing the rest from reference TRBV15 and TRBJ1-2, the complete variable domain is DAMVIQNPRYQVTQFGKPVTLSCSQTLNHNVMYWYQQKSSQAPKLLFHYYDKDFNNEADTPDNFQSRRPNTSFCFLDIRSPGLGDTAMYLCATSRGPSSGDGYTFGSGTRLTVV.

This clone was picked up one time. The gene calls are TRBV7-8 and TRBJ1-5, with D unclear. The CDR3 contains 16 residues. Trimming removed 5 bases at V and 7 bases at J, with 21 bases between. Germline lookup yields CDR1 SGHVS and CDR2 FQNEAQ. The CDR3 spells CASSPGSLFGGQPQHF. The CDR3 region has the DNA TGTGCCAGCAGCCCCGGGTCCCTTTTCGGAGGGCAGCCCCAGCATTTT. Looking up the rest from reference TRBV7-8 and TRBJ1-5 gives the full variable domain: GAGVSQSPRYKVAKRGQDVALRCDPISGHVSLFWYQQALGQGPEFLTYFQNEAQLDKSGLPSDRFFAERPEGSVSTLKIQRTQQEDSAVYLCASSPGSLFGGQPQHFGDGTRLSIL.

The V gene is TRBV6-6, the J gene TRBJ2-6, with D possibly matching TRBD2 (5 bases). The V gene lost 0 bases and the J gene lost 1 base, with 7 bases spanning the gap. CDR3 size: 16 residues. CDR1 and CDR2 (germline): MNHNY, SVGAGI (reference sequence). CDR3 in amino acids: CASSYSSGSGANVLTF. CDR3 DNA: TGTGCCAGCAGTTACTCTTCGGGGTCTGGGGCCAACGTCCTGACTTTC.

The chain couples TRBV29-1 to TRBJ2-1; no firm D call. The germline CDR1 and CDR2 sequences are SQVTM and ANQGSEA. Trimming cost V 6 bases and J 0 bases, with 12 bases left between them. This CDR3 comprises 14 residues. CDR3: CSVPALSSYNEQFF. CDR3 nucleotide sequence: TGCAGCGTCCCCGCCCTGAGCTCCTACAATGAGCAGTTCTTC.

The chain joins TRBV6-1 to TRBJ1-2; weak D call: TRBD1 (6 bases). CDR1 and CDR2 (germline): MNHNS, SASEGT. Between the trimmed V and J ends, which lost 7 bases and 8 bases, there was a span of 23 bases. This CDR3 is 15 amino acids long. The CDR3 is CASKEQGLILSGYTF. In nucleotides, the CDR3 is TGTGCCAGCAAAGAGCAGGGGTTAATTCTTTCGGGCTACACCTTC.